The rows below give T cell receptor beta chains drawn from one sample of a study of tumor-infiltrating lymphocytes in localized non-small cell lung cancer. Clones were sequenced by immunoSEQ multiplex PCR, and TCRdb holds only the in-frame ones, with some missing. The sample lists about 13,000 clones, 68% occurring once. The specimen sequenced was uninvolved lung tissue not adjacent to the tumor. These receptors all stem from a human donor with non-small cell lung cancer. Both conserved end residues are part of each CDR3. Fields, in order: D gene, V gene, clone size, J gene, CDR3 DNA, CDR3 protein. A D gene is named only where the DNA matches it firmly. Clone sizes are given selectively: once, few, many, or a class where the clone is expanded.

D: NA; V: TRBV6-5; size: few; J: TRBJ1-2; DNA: TGTGCCAGCAGCCGTCTGAGCGGGGGCGTCTATGGCTACACCTTC; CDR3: CASSRLSGGVYGYTF
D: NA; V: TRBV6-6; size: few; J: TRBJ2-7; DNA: TGTGCCAGCAGTCCCGGGACCCTGGGCGAGCAGTACTTC; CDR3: CASSPGTLGEQYF
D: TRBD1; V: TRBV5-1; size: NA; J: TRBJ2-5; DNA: TGCGCCAGCAGCTTGACAGGGGGCGGAGAGACCCAGTACTTC; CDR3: CASSLTGGGETQYF
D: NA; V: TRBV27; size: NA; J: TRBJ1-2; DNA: TGTGCCAGCAGTTTAGGGGCAGGGGACATCTATGGCTACACCTTC; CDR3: CASSLGAGDIYGYTF
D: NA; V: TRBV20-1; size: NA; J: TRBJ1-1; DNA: TGCAGTGCCGACGATTACACTGAAGCTTTCTTT; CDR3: CSADDYTEAFF
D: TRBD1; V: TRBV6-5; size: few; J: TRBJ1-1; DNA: TGTGCCAGCAGGACCGGGACAGGGGTTACTGAAGCTTTCTTT; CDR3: CASRTGTGVTEAFF
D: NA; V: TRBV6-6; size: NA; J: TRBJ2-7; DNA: TGTGCCAGCAGGTTCCCCGGGACGCAACACTACGAGCAGTACTTC; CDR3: CASRFPGTQHYEQYF
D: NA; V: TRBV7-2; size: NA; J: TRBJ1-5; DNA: TGTGCCAGCAGCCCCGGACAGTTGCTCCATTTT; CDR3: CASSPGQLLHF
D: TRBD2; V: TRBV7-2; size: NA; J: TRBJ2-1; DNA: TGTGCCAGCAGCTTAGTGGGGGAGGGTGAGCAGTTCTTC; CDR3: CASSLVGEGEQFF
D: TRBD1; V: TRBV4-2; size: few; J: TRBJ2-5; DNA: TGTGCCAGCAGCCTAGACGCAGGGGGCAAAGGAGAGACCCAGTACTTC; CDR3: CASSLDAGGKGETQYF
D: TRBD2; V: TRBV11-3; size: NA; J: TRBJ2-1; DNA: TGTGCCAGCAGCAAAACTAGCGGGAGGCTTACGGGGAATGAGCAGTTCTTC; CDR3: CASSKTSGRLTGNEQFF
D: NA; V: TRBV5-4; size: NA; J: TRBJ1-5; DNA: TGTGCCAGCAGCTTGGACAGGGAAAATCAGCCCCAGCATTTT; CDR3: CASSLDRENQPQHF
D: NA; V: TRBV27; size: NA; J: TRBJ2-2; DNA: TGTGCCAGCAGTTTCCTCCGGCCAGGGTTGAACACCGGGGAGCTGTTTTTT; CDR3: CASSFLRPGLNTGELFF
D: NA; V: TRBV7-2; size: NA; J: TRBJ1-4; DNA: TGTGCCAGCAGCTTAGTTGCGGTGTACAATGAAAAACTGTTTTTT; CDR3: CASSLVAVYNEKLFF
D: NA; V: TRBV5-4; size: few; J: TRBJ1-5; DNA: TGTGCCAGCAGCGTTACGGGGGTTAATCAGCCCCAGCATTTT; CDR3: CASSVTGVNQPQHF
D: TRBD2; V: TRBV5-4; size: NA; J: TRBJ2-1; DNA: TGTGCCAGCAGCTCCCAGGGGCGGGAGGGCCAAGTGGAGCAGTTCTTC; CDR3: CASSSQGREGQVEQFF
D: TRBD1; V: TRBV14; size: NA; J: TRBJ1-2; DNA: TGTGCCAGCAGCCGTCCCGGGACAGAGAACTATGGCTACACCTTC; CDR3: CASSRPGTENYGYTF
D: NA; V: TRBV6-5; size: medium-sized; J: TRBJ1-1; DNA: TGTGCCAGCAGTTACTCTTTTCTCGGTGCTGAAGCTTTCTTT; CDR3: CASSYSFLGAEAFF
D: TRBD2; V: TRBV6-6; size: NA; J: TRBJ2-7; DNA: TGTGCCAGCAGAAAAGGGACTAGCGGAGTCTGGGAGCAGTACTTC; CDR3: CASRKGTSGVWEQYF
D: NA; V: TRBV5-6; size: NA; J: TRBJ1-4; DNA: TGTGCCAGCAGCTTGGAAGCGGGGGCCGATGAAAAACTGTTTTTT; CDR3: CASSLEAGADEKLFF